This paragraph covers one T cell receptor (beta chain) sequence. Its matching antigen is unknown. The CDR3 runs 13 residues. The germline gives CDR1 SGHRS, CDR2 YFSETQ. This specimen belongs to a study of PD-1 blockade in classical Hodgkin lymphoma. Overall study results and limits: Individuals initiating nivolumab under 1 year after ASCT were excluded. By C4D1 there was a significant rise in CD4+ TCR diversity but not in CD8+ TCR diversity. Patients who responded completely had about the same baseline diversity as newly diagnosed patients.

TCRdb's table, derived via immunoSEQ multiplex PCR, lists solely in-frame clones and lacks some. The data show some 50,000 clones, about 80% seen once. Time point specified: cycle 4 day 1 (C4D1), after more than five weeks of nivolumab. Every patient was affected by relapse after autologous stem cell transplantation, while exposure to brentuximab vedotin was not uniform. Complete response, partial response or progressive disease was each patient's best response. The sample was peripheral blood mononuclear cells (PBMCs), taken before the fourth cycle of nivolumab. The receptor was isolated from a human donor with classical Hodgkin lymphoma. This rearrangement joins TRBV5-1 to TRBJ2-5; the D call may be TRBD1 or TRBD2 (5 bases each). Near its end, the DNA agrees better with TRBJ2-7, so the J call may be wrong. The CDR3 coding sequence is TGCGCCAGCAGCCCTGGGACCTTATACGAGCAGTACTTC. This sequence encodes CASSPGTLYEQYF.